The sample holds a few counts of the clone carrying this TCR beta chain. V lost 2 bases, J lost 2 bases, and 16 bases lay in between. Germline V gives CDR1 SGHNT, CDR2 YENEEA. The CDR3 consists of 17 residues. This entry is derived from a study of OX40 agonist ivuxolimab in advanced cancers. Libraries were prepared by immunoSEQ multiplex PCR; TCRdb keeps only in-frame clonotypes and omits some of them. The data hold about 50,000 clones, with around 88% observed a single time. The sample in question was CD4+ or CD8+ T cells sorted from blood, obtained in a trial of the OX40 agonist ivuxolimab. The clonotype was recovered from an adult with an advanced solid tumor such as melanoma, head and neck, liver or kidney cancer. The chain carries TRBV11-3 and TRBJ1-3, with D unclear. CDR3 nucleotides: TGTGCCAGCAGCTTAAGCGAGGTCAAGATCACTGGAAACACCATATATTTT. As protein: CASSLSEVKITGNTIYF.